These T cell receptor beta chains were read from a single sample in a study of T cell repertoires in cytomegalovirus infection. TCRdb recomputed calls from the reads with MiXCR, one row per CDR3 protein. The profile shows approximately 70,000 distinct CDR3 sequences, 20% to 25% of them singletons. These receptors' antigens are unknown. The sample consisted of PBMCs, sequenced either directly or after in vitro stimulation (not recorded which). Receptors were obtained from a human donor in good health (CMV status not recorded). Some clones in this sample may be carry-over from other donors' samples. CDR3s include the opening cysteine and the closing phenylalanine or tryptophan. The D gene is left open where the match is weak. The size field is filled for only some rows; it gives once, few, many or a size class.

size,D,J,V,DNA,CDR3
few,TRBD2,TRBJ2-1,TRBV11-2,TGTGCCAGCAGCCACCCACTAGCGGGAGGGCCAGATGAGCAGTTCTTC,CASSHPLAGGPDEQFF
-,TRBD1,TRBJ1-2,TRBV12-3/TRBV12-4,TGTGCCAGCAGCCAGGGACAGCGGGGCTACACCTTC,CASSQGQRGYTF
many,-,TRBJ2-3,TRBV7-2,TGTGCCAGCAGCCCGAGATATACGCAGTATTTT,CASSPRYTQYF
few,TRBD1,TRBJ2-3,TRBV7-6,TGTGCCAGCAGCCGAACTGCCGGGACAGGAAGCACAGATACGCAGTATTTT,CASSRTAGTGSTDTQYF
few,TRBD2,TRBJ2-1,TRBV6-6,TGTGCCAGCAGTTACGGCGGGAGGGTCGGCTACAATGAGCAGTTCTTC,CASSYGGRVGYNEQFF
-,-,TRBJ1-4,TRBV20-1,TGCAGTGCGAGAGGGGACACTAATGAAAAACTGTTTTTT,CSARGDTNEKLFF
-,-,TRBJ2-7,TRBV4-3,TGCGCCAGCAGCCAAGACCCATATGCCCACTACGAGCAGTACTTC,CASSQDPYAHYEQYF
few,-,TRBJ2-3,TRBV15,TGTGCCACCAGCAGAGAGGGACACTACACAGATACGCAGTATTTT,CATSREGHYTDTQYF
-,-,TRBJ2-7,TRBV3-1,TGTGCCAGCAGCCCTCCGGGACAATTCAACGAGCAGTACTTC,CASSPPGQFNEQYF
few,-,TRBJ2-4,TRBV6-6,TGTGCCAGCAGCCGATCCCTAGCCAAAAACATTCAGTACTTC,CASSRSLAKNIQYF
few,-,TRBJ2-7,TRBV6-6,TGTGCCAGCGAAGAGACAGGGGAAAGCGGGAGCCTATTCTACGAGCAGTACTTC,CASEETGESGSLFYEQYF
-,-,TRBJ1-3,TRBV7-8,TGTGCCAGCAGATCACCGGGCCAGGGAAACACCATATATTTT,CASRSPGQGNTIYF
-,TRBD1,TRBJ1-5,TRBV6-2/TRBV6-3,TGTGCCAGCGCTACCAGGAGGACAGGGGTTCAGCCCCAGCATTTT,CASATRRTGVQPQHF
-,-,TRBJ2-2,TRBV4-3,TGCGCCAGCAGCCAAGAACTCCGGGGCGGGGAGCTGTTTTTT,CASSQELRGGELFF
few,TRBD1,TRBJ1-6,TRBV6-1,TGTGCCAGCACCTCACACCGGGACAGAGTCTATAATTCACCCCTCCACTTT,CASTSHRDRVYNSPLHF
-,-,TRBJ2-1,TRBV7-2,TGTGCCAGCAGGATAGAGCGGAGGTTTCCGAGCTCCTACAATGAGCAGTTCTTC,CASRIERRFPSSYNEQFF
many,TRBD2,TRBJ2-1,TRBV7-2,TGTGCCAGCAGCTTAGGAGGACTAGCGGGGTGGAATGAGCAGTTCTTC,CASSLGGLAGWNEQFF
many,-,TRBJ2-2,TRBV7-2,TGTGCCAGCAGACATCGGACTGCGAACACCGGGGAGCTGTTTTTT,CASRHRTANTGELFF
many,TRBD2,TRBJ2-1,TRBV4-2,TGTGCCAGCAGCCCCGCGTTGGTGGCTAGCGGGTACAATGAGCAGTTCTTC,CASSPALVASGYNEQFF
few,-,TRBJ2-1,TRBV29-1,TGCAGCGTTGAAATTACTGAGCAGTTCTTC,CSVEITEQFF
many,-,TRBJ1-1,TRBV7-8,TGTGCCAGCAGCTTAGGTGAATGGGGGCCGAACACTGAAGCTTTCTTT,CASSLGEWGPNTEAFF
-,TRBD1,TRBJ2-1,TRBV2,TGTGCCAGCAGCTATGAGGGGGCTATAGGTGAGCAGTTCTTC,CASSYEGAIGEQFF
-,TRBD2,TRBJ2-3,TRBV2,TGTGCCAGCATAGCGGGAGGGGGAGATACGCAGTATTTT,CASIAGGGDTQYF
-,-,TRBJ2-7,TRBV19,TGTGCCTCGACGCCGGGACGGCTCGCCCACGAGCAGTACTTC,CASTPGRLAHEQYF
-,-,TRBJ1-6,TRBV4-1,TGCGCCAGCAGCCAAGTGGGTTTTGGGCGCCACTTT,CASSQVGFGRHF
many,-,TRBJ2-3,TRBV7-9,TGTGCCAGCAGCCTCCCCCCACAGGGACTGGATACGCAGTATTTT,CASSLPPQGLDTQYF
-,TRBD2,TRBJ2-5,TRBV29-1,TGCAGCGTTACTCCTAGCGGGGGCGGACAAGAGACCCAGTACTTC,CSVTPSGGGQETQYF
many,-,TRBJ2-6,TRBV11-2,TGTGCCAGCAGCTACCGATTTCGAGTGATCTCTGGGGCCAACGTCCTGACTTTC,CASSYRFRVISGANVLTF
-,-,TRBJ2-5,TRBV9,TGTGCCAGCAGCCCCTCGGTAATCTCCAGGACCCAGTACTTC,CASSPSVISRTQYF
-,-,TRBJ2-7,TRBV6-5,TGTGCCAGCAGTTACTCGATAGGAGGGATTACATACGAGCAGTACTTC,CASSYSIGGITYEQYF
many,-,TRBJ1-2,TRBV7-2,TGTGCCAGCAGCCCCGCGGGAAACTATGGCTACACCTTC,CASSPAGNYGYTF
few,-,TRBJ1-5,TRBV12-3/TRBV12-4,TGTGCCAGCAGTTTTTTAGGTAGCAATCAGCCCCAGCATTTT,CASSFLGSNQPQHF
many,-,TRBJ1-6,TRBV7-8,TGTGCCAGCAGCTTCGGACTCTCCAGGGCGAATTCACCCCTCCACTTT,CASSFGLSRANSPLHF
-,-,TRBJ1-4,TRBV28,TGTGCCAGCAGTCACCGGATTAATGAAAAACTGTTTTTT,CASSHRINEKLFF
-,-,TRBJ1-3,TRBV7-2,TGTGCCAGCAGCTTGACAACCGGGAACACCATATATTTT,CASSLTTGNTIYF
-,-,TRBJ2-5,TRBV7-2,TGTGCCAGCAGCTTATCGTGGGAGACCCAGTACTTC,CASSLSWETQYF
-,TRBD2,TRBJ2-3,TRBV20-1,TGCAGTGCTAGATCGGGGACTAGCGGGAGCACAGATACGCAGTATTTT,CSARSGTSGSTDTQYF
few,-,TRBJ2-7,TRBV29-1,TGCAGCGCCCAGGGAGGCCCTATCTCCTACGAGCAGTACTTC,CSAQGGPISYEQYF
few,TRBD1,TRBJ1-5,TRBV15,TGTGCCACCAGCAGAGACCTCACAGGGGGTAGGATTCAGCCCCAGCATTTT,CATSRDLTGGRIQPQHF
once,-,TRBJ2-3,TRBV7-6,TGTGCCAGCAGCCCCCGGATGGGAGATACGCAGTATTTT,CASSPRMGDTQYF
once,TRBD2,TRBJ2-3,TRBV5-1,TGCGCCAGCAGCTTGGCATCTACTAGCGAGGGCCCAGATACGCAGTATTTT,CASSLASTSEGPDTQYF
few,TRBD2,TRBJ2-5,TRBV7-9,TGTGCCAGCAGCTTAGAGAGCGGGAGCGACGGCCGGGAGACCCAGTACTTC,CASSLESGSDGRETQYF
many,TRBD1,TRBJ1-2,TRBV12-3/TRBV12-4,TGTGCCAGCAGCCTCGGGACAGGGGCCAACTATGGCTACACCTTC,CASSLGTGANYGYTF